Listed below are T cell receptor beta chains from one sample, sequenced in a study of regulatory T cells in long-lasting Graves disease. TCRdb re-derived calls from the multiplex PCR reads in MiXCR, one entry per CDR3 protein. Among approximately 440,000 distinct CDR3 sequences listed, around 15% were seen once. The same specimen was also included in a second study, on T cells in Graves' hyperthyroidism and ophthalmopathy.

Source: peripheral blood mononuclear cells (PBMCs), taken at new diagnosis, from a patient treated with antithyroid drugs. Every receptor here comes from a man between 40 and 49 years old with Graves disease. Each CDR3 is given with its conserved first and last residue. A D gene is named only where the DNA matches it firmly. A clone size is listed for some rows: how often the clone was seen (once, few, many), or a class if it is expanded.

j_gene: TRBJ1-2
abundance: few
v_gene: TRBV29-1
d_gene: .
CDR3aa: CSVVSGGNGGYTF
CDR3nt: TGCAGCGTGGTGTCTGGGGGGAATGGAGGCTACACCTTC

j_gene: TRBJ2-3
abundance: .
v_gene: TRBV7-3
d_gene: .
CDR3aa: CASSARAGTDTQYF
CDR3nt: TGTGCCAGCAGCGCCAGGGCGGGCACAGATACGCAGTATTTT

j_gene: TRBJ1-1
abundance: .
v_gene: TRBV6-2/TRBV6-3
d_gene: .
CDR3aa: CASSYDRSTEAFF
CDR3nt: TGTGCCAGCAGCTACGACAGGAGCACTGAAGCTTTCTTT

j_gene: TRBJ1-4
abundance: many
v_gene: TRBV28
d_gene: .
CDR3aa: CASSLTTGSEKLFF
CDR3nt: TGTGCCAGCAGTTTGACTACAGGTAGCGAAAAACTGTTTTTT

j_gene: TRBJ2-7
abundance: .
v_gene: TRBV19
d_gene: TRBD1
CDR3aa: CASSTQGDYEQYF
CDR3nt: TGTGCCAGTAGTACGCAGGGGGACTACGAGCAGTACTTC

j_gene: TRBJ2-7
abundance: many
v_gene: TRBV19
d_gene: .
CDR3aa: CASSELALEQYF
CDR3nt: TGTGCCAGTAGCGAACTAGCACTCGAGCAGTACTTC

j_gene: TRBJ1-6
abundance: few
v_gene: TRBV20-1
d_gene: .
CDR3aa: CSAIGIYNSPLHF
CDR3nt: TGCAGTGCTATAGGGATCTATAATTCACCCCTCCACTTT

j_gene: TRBJ2-3
abundance: many
v_gene: TRBV18
d_gene: TRBD1
CDR3aa: CASSPGTGYTDTQYF
CDR3nt: TGTGCCAGCTCACCCGGGACAGGGTACACAGATACGCAGTATTTT

j_gene: TRBJ2-2
abundance: .
v_gene: TRBV12-3/TRBV12-4
d_gene: TRBD2
CDR3aa: CASSKTSSVRNTGELFF
CDR3nt: TGTGCCAGCAGTAAGACTAGCTCTGTTAGGAACACCGGGGAGCTGTTTTTT

j_gene: TRBJ2-3
abundance: many
v_gene: TRBV7-9
d_gene: .
CDR3aa: CASSLSRSTDTQYF
CDR3nt: TGTGCCAGCAGCTTATCCAGAAGCACAGATACGCAGTATTTT